This T cell receptor (beta chain) derives from a study of blood T cell repertoires in COVID-19. For the study at large: The United States, Italy and Spain were the sources of the acute and convalescent COVID-19 samples.

This clone was found once. In the original workflow: Using reference gene primer amplification, nucleated cell counts were estimated. Assay used: immunoSEQ multiplex PCR; TCRdb lists only in-frame clones, some missing. V, J and clone size are taken as reported in that table, and D and trimming were inferred from the DNA itself. The sample has about 90,000 clones, over 75% seen once; the top ten hold 20% to 25%. The sequencing sample was made of peripheral blood. This clonotype originated in a man older than 75 with active or convalescent COVID-19.

The CDR3 reads CASSQEDTTDTQYF. As DNA, the CDR3 is TGCGCCAGCAGCCAAGAGGACACCACAGATACGCAGTATTTT. V and J are TRBV4-3 and TRBJ2-3; tentatively, D is TRBD1 (5 bases). The CDR3 spans 14 residues. Between the trimmed V and J ends, which lost 0 bases and 2 bases, there was a span of 6 bases. The germline V gene has CDR1 LGHNA and CDR2 YSLEER.